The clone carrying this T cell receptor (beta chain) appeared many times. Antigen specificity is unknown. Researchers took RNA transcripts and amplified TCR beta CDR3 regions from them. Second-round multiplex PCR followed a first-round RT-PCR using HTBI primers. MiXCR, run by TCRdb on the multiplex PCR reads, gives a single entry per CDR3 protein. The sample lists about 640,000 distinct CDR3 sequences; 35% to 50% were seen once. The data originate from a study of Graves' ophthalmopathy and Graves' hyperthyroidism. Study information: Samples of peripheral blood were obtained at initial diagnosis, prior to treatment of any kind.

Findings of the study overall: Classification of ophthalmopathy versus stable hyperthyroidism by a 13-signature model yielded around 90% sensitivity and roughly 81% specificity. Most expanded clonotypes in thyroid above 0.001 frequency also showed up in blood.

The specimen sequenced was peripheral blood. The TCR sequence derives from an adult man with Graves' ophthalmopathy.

CDR3 amino acids: CASSDTGSTDTQYF. The CDR3 DNA reads TGTGCCAGCAGTGACACAGGGTCGACAGATACGCAGTATTTT. The genes are TRBV25-1 and TRBJ2-3; D possibly corresponds to TRBD1 (6 bases). Germline values: CDR1 MGHDK, CDR2 SYGVNS. Trimming left V 3 bases short and J 3 bases short, with 10 bases between. This CDR3 comprises 14 residues.